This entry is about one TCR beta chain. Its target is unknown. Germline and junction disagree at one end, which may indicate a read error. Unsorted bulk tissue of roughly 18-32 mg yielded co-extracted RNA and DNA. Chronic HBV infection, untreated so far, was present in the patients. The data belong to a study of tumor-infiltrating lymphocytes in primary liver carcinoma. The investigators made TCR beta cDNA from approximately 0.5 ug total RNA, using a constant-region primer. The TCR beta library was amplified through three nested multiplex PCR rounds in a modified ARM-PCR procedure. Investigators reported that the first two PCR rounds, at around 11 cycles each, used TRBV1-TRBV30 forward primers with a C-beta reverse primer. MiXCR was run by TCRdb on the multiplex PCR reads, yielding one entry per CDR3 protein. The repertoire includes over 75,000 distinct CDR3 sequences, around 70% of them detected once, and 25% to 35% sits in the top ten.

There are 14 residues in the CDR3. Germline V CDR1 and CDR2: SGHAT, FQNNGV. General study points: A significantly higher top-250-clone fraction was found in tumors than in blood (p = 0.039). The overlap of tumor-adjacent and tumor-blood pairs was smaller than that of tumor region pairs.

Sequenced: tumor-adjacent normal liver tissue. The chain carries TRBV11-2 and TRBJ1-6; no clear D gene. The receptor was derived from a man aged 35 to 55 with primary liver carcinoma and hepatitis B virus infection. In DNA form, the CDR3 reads TGTACCAGTAGCCCGGGCGGGTATAATTCACCCCTCCACTTT. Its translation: CTSSPGGYNSPLHF.